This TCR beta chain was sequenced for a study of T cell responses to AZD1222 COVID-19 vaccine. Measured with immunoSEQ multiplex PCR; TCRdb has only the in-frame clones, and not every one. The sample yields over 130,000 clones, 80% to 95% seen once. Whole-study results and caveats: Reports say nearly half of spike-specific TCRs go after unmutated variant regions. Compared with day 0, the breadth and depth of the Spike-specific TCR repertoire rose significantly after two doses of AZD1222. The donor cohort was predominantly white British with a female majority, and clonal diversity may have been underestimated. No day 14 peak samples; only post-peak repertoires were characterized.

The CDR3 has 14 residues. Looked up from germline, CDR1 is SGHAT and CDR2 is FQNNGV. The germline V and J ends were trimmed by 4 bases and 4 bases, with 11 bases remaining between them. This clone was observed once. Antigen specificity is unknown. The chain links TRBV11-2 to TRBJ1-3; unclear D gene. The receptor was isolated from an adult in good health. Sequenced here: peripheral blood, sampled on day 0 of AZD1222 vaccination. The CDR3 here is CASSWSGRGNTIYF. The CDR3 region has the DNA TGTGCCAGCAGCTGGTCGGGGAGGGGAAACACCATATATTTT.